Presented here are 10 T cell receptor beta chains from one specimen sequenced in a study of OX40 agonist ivuxolimab in advanced cancers. Produced via immunoSEQ multiplex PCR; TCRdb's table is partial and in-frame only. The table records 70,000 or so clones, nearly 90% of them present only once. The sample was CD4+ or CD8+ T cells sorted from blood, taken in a trial of the OX40 agonist ivuxolimab. The receptors shown here come from an adult with an advanced solid tumor such as melanoma, head and neck, liver or kidney cancer.

This clone was seen more than once but under ten times. In DNA, the CDR3 is TGTGCCAGCAGTTCTACAGGGTCGAGTTCCTACGAGCAGTACTTC. Its translation is CASSSTGSSSYEQYF. The rearrangement links TRBV5-4 to TRBJ2-7, with D possibly being TRBD1 (6 bases). The V gene lost 5 bases and the J gene lost 1 base, with 16 bases spanning the gap. CDR1 SGHNT and CDR2 YYREEE come from the germline V gene (reference sequence). The CDR3 totals 15 residues.

The chain employs TRBV6-6 and TRBJ1-1; 10 positions match TRBD1. Germline V lookup: CDR1 MNHNY, CDR2 SVGAGI (reference sequence). V lost 5 bases to trimming and J lost 5 bases; unmatched junction nucleotides: 8. CDR3 length: 15 residues. Here the CDR3 DNA reads TGTGCCAGCAGTACTTGGGACAGGGGACGAACTGAAGCTTTCTTT. Translating gives CASSTWDRGRTEAFF.

The chain employs TRBV6-6 and TRBJ2-3; no definite D call. Trimming pared 3 bases from V and 3 bases from J, leaving 7 bases between. The CDR3 spans 13 residues. CDR1 is MNHNY, CDR2 SVGAGI, per germline (reference sequence). In nucleotides, the CDR3 is TGTGCCAGCAGTTATCTGGGTACAGATACGCAGTATTTT. Its translation is CASSYLGTDTQYF.

The CDR3 loop reads CSVESRNYEQFF. The CDR3 nucleotides read TGCAGCGTTGAAAGCAGGAATTATGAGCAGTTCTTC. This sequence joins TRBV29-1 and TRBJ2-1; no firm D call. The germline gives CDR1 SQVTM, CDR2 ANQGSEA. Trimming pared 2 bases from V and 8 bases from J, leaving 10 bases between. This CDR3 has 12 amino acids.

V gene TRBV6-6 combines with J gene TRBJ1-3, with 7 nucleotides matching TRBD1. Germline lookup yields CDR1 MNHNY and CDR2 SVGAGI (reference sequence). This CDR3 comprises 14 residues. Trimming removed 4 bases from V and 4 bases from J; junction bases left unmatched: 4. The CDR3 spells CASSLGTDGNTIYF. CDR3 bases: TGTGCCAGCAGTTTAGGGACAGACGGAAACACCATATATTTT.

The rearrangement uses TRBV2 and TRBJ2-5; D is unclear. Trimming removed 6 bases at V and 1 base at J, with 3 bases between. The CDR3 has 11 residues. Germline CDR1 is SNHLY and CDR2 is FYNNEI. As DNA, the CDR3 is TGTGCCAGCAGGGTCCAAGAGACCCAGTACTTC. It codes for CASRVQETQYF.

The genes are TRBV27 and TRBJ2-5; the match to TRBD2 covers 8 bases. The CDR3 length is 17 residues. J lost 3 bases, V lost 5 bases, and 14 bases had no gene match. CDR1 and CDR2 (germline): MNHEY, SMNVEV (reference sequence). The CDR3 sequence: CASSPYRIAGLEETQYF. As DNA, the CDR3 is TGTGCCAGCAGTCCCTATCGGATAGCGGGGCTAGAAGAGACCCAGTACTTC.

The chain employs TRBV4-3 and TRBJ1-5; D not certain. Deletions cut 4 bases from V and 5 bases from J, with 15 bases between. Germline CDR1 LGHNA, CDR2 YSLEER. This CDR3 has 15 residues. In nucleotides, the CDR3 is TGCGCCAGCAGCCTCTATAATACCCCGGATCAGCCCCAGCATTTT. Translation gives CASSLYNTPDQPQHF.

This chain links TRBV5-4 with TRBJ1-1; 10 nucleotides line up with TRBD1. Germline values: CDR1 SGHNT, CDR2 YYREEE (reference sequence). V gave up 5 bases and J gave up 5 bases; unmatched junction bases: 9. CDR3 size: 15 residues. The CDR3 nucleotides read TGTGCCAGCAGTTCGGGGACAGGGGCCTGGACTGAAGCTTTCTTT. It yields the protein CASSSGTGAWTEAFF.

The V call is TRBV7-9, the J call TRBJ1-5, with D possibly being TRBD1 (6 bases). Trimming removed 3 bases from V and 3 bases from J, with 12 bases in between. This CDR3 comprises 15 residues. Germline loops: CDR1 SEHNR, CDR2 FQNEAQ (reference sequence). CDR3 nucleotides: TGTGCCAGCAGCTTCGGAGGACAGCCCAATCAGCCCCAGCATTTT. The encoded protein is CASSFGGQPNQPQHF.